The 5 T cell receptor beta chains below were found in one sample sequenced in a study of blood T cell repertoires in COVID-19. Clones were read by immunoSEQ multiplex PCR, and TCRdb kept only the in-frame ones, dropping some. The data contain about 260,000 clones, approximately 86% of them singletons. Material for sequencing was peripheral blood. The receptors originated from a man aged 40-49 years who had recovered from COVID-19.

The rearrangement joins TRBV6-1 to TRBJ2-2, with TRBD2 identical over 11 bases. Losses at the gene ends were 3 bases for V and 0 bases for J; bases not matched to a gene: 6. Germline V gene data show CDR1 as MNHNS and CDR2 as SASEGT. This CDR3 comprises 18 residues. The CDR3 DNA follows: TGTGCCAGCAGTGACCTGACTAGCGGGGCAACGAACACCGGGGAGCTGTTTTTT. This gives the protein CASSDLTSGATNTGELFF.

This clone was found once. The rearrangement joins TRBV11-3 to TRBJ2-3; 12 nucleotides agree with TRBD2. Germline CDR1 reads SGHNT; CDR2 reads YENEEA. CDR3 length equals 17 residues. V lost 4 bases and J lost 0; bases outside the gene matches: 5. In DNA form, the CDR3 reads TGTGCCAGCAGCTCCCGACTAGCGGGGGCCAGCACAGATACGCAGTATTTT. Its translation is CASSSRLAGASTDTQYF.

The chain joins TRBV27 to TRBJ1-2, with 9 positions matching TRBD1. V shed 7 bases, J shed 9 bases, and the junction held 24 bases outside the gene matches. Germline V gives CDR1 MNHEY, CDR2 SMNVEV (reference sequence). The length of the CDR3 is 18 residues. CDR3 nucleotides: TGTGCCAGCACCCCATTAACAGGGGGCCCGAAAATGAAACTCCGCTACACCTTC. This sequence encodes CASTPLTGGPKMKLRYTF.

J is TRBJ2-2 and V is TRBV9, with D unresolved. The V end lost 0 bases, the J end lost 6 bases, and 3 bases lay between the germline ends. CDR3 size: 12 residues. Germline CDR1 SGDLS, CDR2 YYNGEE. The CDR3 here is CASSVAAGELFF. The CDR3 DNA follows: TGTGCCAGCAGCGTAGCTGCCGGGGAGCTGTTTTTT.

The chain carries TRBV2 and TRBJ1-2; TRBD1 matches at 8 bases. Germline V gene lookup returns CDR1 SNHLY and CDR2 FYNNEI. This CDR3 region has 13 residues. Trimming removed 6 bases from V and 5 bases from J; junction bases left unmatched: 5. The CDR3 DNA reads TGTGCCAGCAGGGAGGACAGGGCATATGGCTACACCTTC. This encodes CASREDRAYGYTF.